Shown below are 26 T cell receptor beta chains from a single sample sequenced in a study of blood T cell repertoires in COVID-19. The table came from immunoSEQ multiplex PCR; TCRdb's copy has only in-frame clones and leaves some out. The sample shows 170,000 or so clones, over 80% of them seen only once. What was sequenced was peripheral blood. The receptors come from a woman between 40 and 50 years old with COVID-19, enrolled during active disease.

By share, this clone ranks as medium-sized. The chain employs TRBV27 and TRBJ1-4; tentative D call: TRBD1 (6 bases). The CDR3 spans 17 residues. CDR1 and CDR2 from the germline V gene are MNHEY and SMNVEV (reference sequence). V shed 1 base and J shed 6 bases, with 18 bases lying between them. The CDR3 coding sequence is TGTGCCAGCAGTTTATACCCGGGTAGAGGGGGACATGAAAAACTGTTTTTT. As protein: CASSLYPGRGGHEKLFF.

The V and J genes are TRBV5-1 and TRBJ2-5; D is perhaps TRBD1 (6 bases). With 4 bases removed from V and 10 bases from J, the gap between germline ends came to 11 bases. The germline CDR1 and CDR2 sequences are SGHRS and YFSETQ. The CDR3 length is 11 residues. DNA of the CDR3: TGCGCCAGCAGCGAACAGGGTGGCCAGTACTTC. Amino acids: CASSEQGGQYF.

This sequence joins TRBV29-1 and TRBJ1-5; D is perhaps TRBD1 (6 bases). Trimming shortened V by 8 bases and J by 2 bases, and 13 bases separated the two germline ends. The germline gives CDR1 SQVTM, CDR2 ANQGSEA. The CDR3 consists of 13 residues. The CDR3 region is CSRMDRCNQPQHF. CDR3 nucleotides: TGCAGCAGAATGGACAGATGCAATCAGCCCCAGCATTTT.

The rearrangement uses TRBV6-5 and TRBJ2-1, with TRBD2 matching over 7 bases. Trimming took 3 bases from V and 6 from J; bases not matched to a gene: 11. CDR1 is MNHEY and CDR2 is SVGAGI in the germline V gene. This CDR3 contains 16 residues. The CDR3 DNA follows: TGTGCCAGCAGTTATAGACCCAGCGGGACCTCCAATGAGCAGTTCTTC. Amino acid sequence: CASSYRPSGTSNEQFF.

The chain is built from TRBV27 and TRBJ1-5, with D possibly being TRBD1 (5 bases). CDR3 length: 18 amino acids. The germline gives CDR1 MNHEY, CDR2 SMNVEV (reference sequence). The V gene lost 1 base and the J gene lost 2 bases, with 18 bases spanning the gap. The DNA for the CDR3 is TGTGCCAGCAGTTTATATACCCCCTCCACAGGAGGCAATCAGCCCCAGCATTTT. This gives the protein CASSLYTPSTGGNQPQHF.

This clone was seen just once. The chain recombines TRBV10-3 with TRBJ2-1; 9 nucleotides align to TRBD1. CDR3 size: 15 residues. J gave up 4 bases and V 7 bases, and 8 bases lay outside the gene matches. The germline V gene encodes CDR1 ENHRY and CDR2 SYGVKD. The CDR3 protein is CAITSGTGRYNEQFF. CDR3 nucleotides: TGTGCCATCACTTCAGGGACAGGGAGGTACAATGAGCAGTTCTTC.

V usage is TRBV3-1 (or the pseudogene TRBV3-2) and J usage is TRBJ2-5, with D possibly TRBD2 on 6 matching bases. The CDR3 covers 15 residues. Germline CDR1 reads LGHDT; CDR2 reads YNNKEL (reference sequence). Trimming stripped 3 bases from V and 5 bases from J, with 16 bases between. The CDR3 protein is CASSHGDSPRETQYF. CDR3 nucleotide sequence: TGTGCCAGCAGCCATGGGGACTCACCTAGGGAGACCCAGTACTTC.

This chain uses TRBV5-4 with TRBJ2-7; a weak D match, TRBD2 (6 bases). Trimming pared 0 bases from V and 3 bases from J, leaving 13 bases between. The germline V gene encodes CDR1 SGHNT and CDR2 YYREEE (reference sequence). The CDR3 is 15 amino acids. The CDR3 protein is CASSLAGSGDYEQYF. The DNA for the CDR3 is TGTGCCAGCAGCTTGGCAGGTAGCGGCGACTACGAGCAGTACTTC.

The chain carries TRBV11-2 and TRBJ1-2; no reliable D call. The germline V and J ends were trimmed by 1 base and 0 bases, with 9 bases remaining between them. Germline CDR1 SGHAT, CDR2 FQNNGV. The CDR3 loop spans 15 amino acids. CDR3 residues: CASSLGSSPNYGYTF. The CDR3 DNA reads as TGTGCCAGCAGCTTAGGGTCGAGCCCTAACTATGGCTACACCTTC.

V is TRBV5-4 and J is TRBJ2-1, with 8 bases aligning to TRBD1. The V segment lost 5 bases and the J segment 1 base; nucleotides outside the gene matches: 5. The CDR3 is 15 amino acids. The germline V gene encodes CDR1 SGHNT and CDR2 YYREEE (reference sequence). The CDR3 reads CASSLGQGSYNEQFF. The CDR3 nucleotides read TGTGCCAGCAGTCTAGGACAGGGATCCTACAATGAGCAGTTCTTC.

The V gene is TRBV7-9, the J gene TRBJ1-2, with 7 bases lining up with TRBD1. Germline values: CDR1 SEHNR, CDR2 FQNEAQ (reference sequence). V was clipped by 3 bases and J by 1 base; unmatched bases: 8. The CDR3 runs to 16 residues. The CDR3 here is CASSFNPGQSNYGYTF. The CDR3, as DNA: TGTGCCAGCAGCTTTAACCCGGGACAGAGTAACTATGGCTACACCTTC.

The chain combines TRBV6-5 with TRBJ1-1; D may be TRBD1 (5 bases). V dropped 7 bases and J dropped 4 bases, with 16 bases sitting between them. This CDR3 is 14 amino acids long. Germline loops: CDR1 MNHEY, CDR2 SVGAGI. CDR3 DNA sequence: TGTGCCAGCATCAGGGTCCCTGCCGGCACTGAAGCTTTCTTT. Translation gives CASIRVPAGTEAFF.

The chain uses TRBV5-4 and TRBJ1-2; TRBD1 matches 7 bases. In germline, CDR1 is SGHNT, CDR2 YYREEE (reference sequence). The CDR3 covers 15 residues. After removal of 0 bases from V and 7 bases from J, the junction contained 9 bases not matched to a gene. CDR3: CASSLVRQGEFGYTF. CDR3 coding DNA: TGTGCCAGCAGCTTGGTTCGACAGGGAGAGTTTGGCTACACCTTC.

The chain is built from TRBV5-6 and TRBJ2-5; D might be TRBD1 (5 bases). Germline CDR1 SGHDT, CDR2 YYEEEE. Between the trimmed V and J ends, which lost 1 base and 5 bases, there was a span of 15 bases. This CDR3 spans 15 amino acids. Here the CDR3 DNA reads TGTGCCAGCAGCTTGAACCCAGGGATGGTCGAGACCCAGTACTTC. It specifies CASSLNPGMVETQYF.

The rearrangement uses TRBV6-5 and TRBJ2-3; TRBD1 might be the D (5 bases). V dropped 3 bases and J dropped 5 bases, with 18 bases sitting between them. The CDR3 totals 16 residues. Germline V gene sequence: CDR1 MNHEY, CDR2 SVGAGI. CDR3 bases: TGTGCCAGCAGTTATCCGGTGCGTGGGGCTGGAGATACGCAGTATTTT. It is translated as CASSYPVRGAGDTQYF.

This sequence joins TRBV11-3 and TRBJ2-7; 12 bases are a match to TRBD2. J was trimmed by 3 bases and V by 1 base; bases with no gene match: 13. This CDR3 has 19 residues. The germline CDR1 and CDR2 sequences are SGHNT and YENEEA. The CDR3 DNA follows: TGTGCCAGCAGCTTAGTCGTGGGTTCCACTAGCGGGAGGATCTACGAGCAGTACTTC. Amino acids: CASSLVVGSTSGRIYEQYF.

This chain links TRBV28 with TRBJ2-1, with 14 bases aligning to TRBD2. This CDR3 comprises 14 residues. Germline V gene lookup returns CDR1 MDHEN and CDR2 SYDVKM. The V segment lost 8 bases and the J segment 5 bases; nucleotides outside the gene matches: 2. CDR3 region: CASRTSGRHNEQFF. The DNA of the CDR3 is TGTGCCAGCCGGACTAGCGGGAGGCACAATGAGCAGTTCTTC.

V is TRBV4-2 and J is TRBJ2-7, with 9 positions matching TRBD2. With V trimmed by 1 base and J by 2 bases, 6 bases remained unmatched. Germline V gives CDR1 LGHNA, CDR2 YNFKEQ. The CDR3 consists of 16 residues. CDR3 region: CASSQVRTSVTYEQYF. The CDR3 DNA follows: TGTGCCAGCAGCCAAGTCAGGACTAGCGTAACCTACGAGCAGTACTTC.

J is TRBJ2-5 and V is TRBV11-3, with 12 bases that match TRBD2. This CDR3 is 15 amino acids long. V dropped 1 base and J dropped 3; count of bases not matched to a gene: 0. Germline CDR1 SGHNT, CDR2 YENEEA. This CDR3 reads CASSLGLAGEETQYF. CDR3 nucleotides: TGTGCCAGCAGCTTAGGACTAGCGGGGGAAGAGACCCAGTACTTC.

V is TRBV9 and J is TRBJ2-2; 11 nucleotides agree with TRBD2. Germline V gives CDR1 SGDLS, CDR2 YYNGEE. J gave up 5 bases and V 7 bases, and 13 bases lay outside the gene matches. CDR3 size: 17 residues. The CDR3: CASARRLAGLGTGELFF. CDR3 coding DNA: TGTGCCAGCGCCAGACGACTAGCGGGACTCGGAACCGGGGAGCTGTTTTTT.

This chain links TRBV4-1 with TRBJ2-3; 7 bases fit TRBD2. The V segment lost 4 bases and the J segment 5 bases; nucleotides outside the gene matches: 9. Looked up from germline, CDR1 is MGHRA and CDR2 is YSYEKL. The CDR3 runs 15 residues. CDR3 bases: TGCGCCAGCAGCCCCCAAGGGAGGGGTAGAGATACGCAGTATTTT. This codes for CASSPQGRGRDTQYF.

This chain uses TRBV24-1 with TRBJ2-3; TRBD2 matches 8 bases. Germline CDR1 reads KGHDR; CDR2 reads SFDVKD. The ends lost 5 bases at V and 3 bases at J; junction bases unmatched: 3. The CDR3 has 14 amino acids. The CDR3 loop reads CATSVSGGTDTQYF. CDR3 nucleotide sequence: TGTGCCACCAGTGTCTCGGGGGGGACAGATACGCAGTATTTT.

This clone has just one count. The chain joins TRBV11-2 to TRBJ1-1; D is ambiguous. The CDR3 is 14 residues long. The V end was cut by 6 bases, the J end by 0 bases, with 11 bases between. CDR1 is SGHAT and CDR2 is FQNNGV in the germline V gene. This chain's CDR3 is CASSHPRLNTEAFF. The CDR3 DNA is TGTGCCAGCAGTCACCCCCGGTTGAACACTGAAGCTTTCTTT. Based on the CDR3 plus reference TRBV11-2 and TRBJ1-1, the full variable domain is EAGVAQSPRYKIIEKRQSVAFWCNPISGHATLYWYQQILGQGPKLLIQFQNNGVVDDSQLPKDRFSAERLKGVDSTLKIQPAKLEDSAVYLCASSHPRLNTEAFFGQGTRLTVV.

V gene TRBV19 combines with J gene TRBJ1-1; 9 positions match TRBD1. V lost 9 bases, J lost 4 bases, and 6 bases stayed unmatched. This CDR3 spans 13 amino acids. Germline CDR1 is LNHDA and CDR2 is SQIVND (reference sequence). The CDR3 loop is CASTGQGTTEAFF. The CDR3 DNA sequence: TGTGCCAGCACCGGACAGGGGACCACTGAAGCTTTCTTT.

The rearrangement uses TRBV10-1 and TRBJ2-2, with a possible D match to TRBD1 (6 bases). The CDR3 is made up of 15 amino acids. The germline CDR1 and CDR2 sequences are WNHNN and SYGVQD (reference sequence). V lost 6 bases and J lost 2, with 13 bases in between. The CDR3 sequence: CASRAGVGNTGELFF. The CDR3 DNA reads TGCGCCAGCAGAGCAGGGGTGGGAAACACCGGGGAGCTGTTTTTT.

This clone has just a few counts. J is TRBJ1-4 and V is TRBV6-5; the D is unclear. From germline, CDR1 is MNHEY and CDR2 SVGAGI. The CDR3 has 15 residues. Trimming removed 5 bases from V and 5 bases from J, with 15 bases in between. The CDR3 DNA is TGTGCCAGCAGTCCCGGGTCATGGAAAAATGAAAAACTGTTTTTT. This sequence encodes CASSPGSWKNEKLFF.